The clone carrying this TCR beta chain was counted a single time. This specimen comes from a study of blood T cell repertoires in COVID-19. Study in general: Some COVID-19 samples were acute and others convalescent; all came from the United States, Italy and Spain.

Trimming stripped 5 bases from V and 0 bases from J, with 17 bases between. Germline lookup yields CDR1 SGHAT and CDR2 FQNNGV. CDR3 length: 17 amino acids. Original analysis: Amplification of reference gene primers was used by the study to estimate nucleated cell counts. This table comes from immunoSEQ multiplex PCR, and its TCRdb copy is limited to in-frame clones, with some not included. The D gene and trimming were derived from the DNA, and the V and J assignments and clone size from that table. The sample holds 500,000 or so clones; roughly nine tenths are singletons and the top ten take 0.7%. Cohort 3 donors counted as recovered after two negative PCRs, clearance, or resolved symptoms.

The clonotype originates from a woman between 18 and 30 years old who had recovered from COVID-19. The chain joins TRBV11-2 to TRBJ1-3, with a tentative D call TRBD1 (6 bases). What was sequenced was PBMCs or T cells enriched from blood (not recorded which). CDR3 DNA: TGTGCCAGCAGCAAACCGAGGACAGCCCTCTCTGGAAACACCATATATTTT. It specifies CASSKPRTALSGNTIYF.